This TCR beta chain was observed in a study of neurological immune-mediated disorders. The study's findings and limits: The greatest degree of TCR clonal expansion was observed in HTLV-1-associated myelopathy, with the lowest in multiple sclerosis, below that of healthy controls.

As for time point: longitudinal time-point 1 (baseline). This CDR3 has 13 amino acids. The germline V gene has CDR1 LGHDT and CDR2 YNNKEL (reference sequence). V was pared by 4 bases and J by 4 bases, with 8 bases between. This clonotype was counted ten times or more. What it recognizes is unknown. TCRdb fed the 5' RACE reads into MiXCR, producing one record per CDR3 protein. Of fewer than 90,000 distinct CDR3 sequences in the sample, around 9.6% were seen once. Specimen: PBMCs. The source is a man in his thirties or forties in good health. The rearrangement links TRBV3-1 to TRBJ1-5, with D maybe TRBD1 (5 bases). The CDR3 DNA sequence: TGTGCCAGCAGCCGACAGCAGAATCAGCCCCAGCATTTT. Its translation is CASSRQQNQPQHF.